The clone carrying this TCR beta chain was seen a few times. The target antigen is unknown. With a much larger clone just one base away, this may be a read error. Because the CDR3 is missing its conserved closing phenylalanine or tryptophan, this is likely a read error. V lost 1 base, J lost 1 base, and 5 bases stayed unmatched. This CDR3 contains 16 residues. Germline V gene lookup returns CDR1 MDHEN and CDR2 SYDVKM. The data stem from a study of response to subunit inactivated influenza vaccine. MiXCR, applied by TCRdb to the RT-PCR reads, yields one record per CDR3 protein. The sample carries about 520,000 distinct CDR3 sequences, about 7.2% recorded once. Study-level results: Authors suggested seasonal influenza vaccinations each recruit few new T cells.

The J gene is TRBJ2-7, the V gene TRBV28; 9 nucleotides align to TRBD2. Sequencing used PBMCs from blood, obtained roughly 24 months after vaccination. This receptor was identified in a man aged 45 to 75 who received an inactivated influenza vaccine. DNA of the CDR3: TGTGCCAGCAGTTTATCGGGCGGGAGGGGATCCTACGAGCAGTACTCC. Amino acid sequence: CASSLSGGRGSYEQYS.